One and the same sample provided the 18 T cell receptor beta chains below, sequenced in a study of cytomegalovirus exposure and HLA in healthy donors. With 60 Vbeta and 13 Jbeta primers, the PCR was carried out. This table comes from immunoSEQ multiplex PCR, and its TCRdb copy is limited to in-frame clones, with some not included. The sample has about 130,000 clones; more than 80% are singletons. The sample comprised PBMCs. These receptors came from a woman in her twenties or thirties in good health and CMV-seropositive.

This clone was counted a single time. The chain has TRBV29-1 and TRBJ1-1; tentative D call: TRBD1 (5 bases). The V end was cut by 2 bases, the J end by 2 bases, with 12 bases between. Germline CDR1 SQVTM, CDR2 ANQGSEA. The CDR3 loop spans 14 amino acids. The CDR3 DNA sequence: TGCAGCGTTGAAAAGACAGCCCTTAACACTGAAGCTTTCTTT. Its protein product is CSVEKTALNTEAFF.

CDR3 amino acids: CASSLAGGFGELFF. CDR3 sequence (DNA): TGTGCCAGCAGTCTAGCGGGAGGTTTCGGGGAGCTGTTTTTT. The chain links TRBV27 to TRBJ2-2; TRBD2 matches 11 bases. CDR1 is MNHEY and CDR2 is SMNVEV in the germline V gene (reference sequence). This CDR3 has 14 amino acids. V shed 5 bases, J shed 7 bases, and the junction held 3 bases outside the gene matches.

This clone is labeled medium-sized. The V call is TRBV5-1, the J call TRBJ2-1; maybe TRBD2 (5 bases). The length of the CDR3 is 12 residues. CDR1 is SGHRS, CDR2 YFSETQ, per germline. V lost 5 bases and J 4 bases, leaving 7 bases between the germline ends. CDR3 sequence: CASRDSYNEQFF. CDR3 DNA: TGCGCCAGCAGGGACTCTTACAATGAGCAGTTCTTC.

Note on this clone: Other DNA sequences from this sample encode an identical CDR3 as well. CDR3 DNA: TGTGCCAGCTCACCTGGCCTCCAAGAGACCCAGTACTTC. Translation gives CASSPGLQETQYF. The chain has TRBV18 and TRBJ2-5; D unresolved. Trimming pared 3 bases from V and 1 base from J, leaving 6 bases between. Germline V CDR1 and CDR2: KGHSH, LQKENI. There are 13 residues in the CDR3.

The chain carries TRBV19 and TRBJ2-7; 8 positions agree with TRBD1. The CDR3 consists of 15 residues. The germline CDR1 and CDR2 sequences are LNHDA and SQIVND (reference sequence). V was pared by 10 bases and J by 1 base, with 12 bases of the junction left unmatched. CDR3: CANASNRGVSYEQYF. The CDR3 nucleotides read TGTGCCAACGCATCAAACAGGGGGGTGTCCTACGAGCAGTACTTC.

In this sample, this clone turned up once. The chain combines TRBV18 with TRBJ2-7; 12 positions match TRBD2. Germline V gene sequence: CDR1 KGHSH, CDR2 LQKENI. The CDR3 loop spans 15 amino acids. With 3 bases clipped from V and 6 bases from J, the junction kept 6 bases outside the gene matches. The CDR3 loop reads CASSPRLAGEGEQYF. The CDR3 coding sequence is TGTGCCAGCTCACCCAGACTAGCGGGAGAGGGCGAGCAGTACTTC.

The V gene is TRBV4-2, the J gene TRBJ2-5, with D hard to call. V lost 1 base and J 4 bases, leaving 7 bases between the germline ends. The CDR3 is made up of 13 amino acids. Germline-derived CDR1 and CDR2 are LGHNA and YNFKEQ. The CDR3 DNA is TGTGCCAGCAGCCAAGGTAGTGTAGAGACCCAGTACTTC. Amino acids: CASSQGSVETQYF.

V gene TRBV10-3 combines with J gene TRBJ2-7; TRBD2 agrees at 7 bases. Looked up from germline, CDR1 is ENHRY and CDR2 is SYGVKD. J lost 5 bases, V lost 0 bases, and 4 bases had no gene match. CDR3 size: 14 residues. The CDR3: CAISESGRGDEQYF. CDR3 DNA: TGTGCCATCAGTGAGTCCGGTCGGGGGGACGAGCAGTACTTC.

The genes are TRBV30 and TRBJ1-5; 12 bases are a match to TRBD1. This CDR3 region has 14 residues. Trimming took 4 bases from V and 5 from J; bases not matched to a gene: 3. Per germline, CDR1 GTSNPN and CDR2 SVGIG (reference sequence). CDR3 protein: CAWTGTGGDQPQHF. CDR3 nucleotides: TGTGCCTGGACCGGGACAGGGGGCGATCAGCCCCAGCATTTT.

The gene calls are TRBV27 and TRBJ1-2; the match to TRBD1 covers 9 bases. The CDR3 covers 14 residues. Germline CDR1 is MNHEY and CDR2 is SMNVEV (reference sequence). V shed 2 bases, J shed 8 bases, and the junction held 6 bases outside the gene matches. The CDR3 DNA reads TGTGCCAGCAGTTTAACTCCCGGGACAGGGGGCTACACCTTC. Translating gives CASSLTPGTGGYTF.

This rearrangement joins TRBV11-2 to TRBJ2-1; possible D gene TRBD1, 6 bases. CDR3 length: 18 amino acids. Trimming took 1 base from V and 0 from J, leaving 16 bases between them. Germline CDR1 SGHAT, CDR2 FQNNGV. In nucleotides, the CDR3 is TGTGCCAGCAGCTTAGTACACCGACAGGTCAGCTCCTACAATGAGCAGTTCTTC. It specifies CASSLVHRQVSSYNEQFF.

The rearrangement joins TRBV2 to TRBJ2-1; the match to TRBD2 covers 15 bases. The ends lost 6 bases at V and 8 bases at J; junction bases unmatched: 8. Per the germline V gene, CDR1 is SNHLY and CDR2 is FYNNEI. The CDR3 runs 16 residues. The CDR3 nucleotides read TGTGCCAGCAGAATGGGACTAGCGGGGGGCCCGGATGAGCAGTTCTTC. Translating gives CASRMGLAGGPDEQFF.

The rearrangement uses TRBV7-9 and TRBJ2-7; D possibly corresponds to TRBD2 (5 bases). Germline V gene sequence: CDR1 SEHNR, CDR2 FQNEAQ (reference sequence). CDR3 length: 16 residues. V lost 4 bases to trimming and J lost 6 bases, with 22 bases between them. In DNA, the CDR3 is TGTGCCAGCAGCTCGATTGACTACCTGAGAAGTGGCGAGCAGTACTTC. Its protein is CASSSIDYLRSGEQYF. The full variable domain, in which reference TRBV7-9 and TRBJ2-7 provide the parts outside the CDR3, is DTGVSQNPRHKITKRGQNVTFRCDPISEHNRLYWYRQTLGQGPEFLTYFQNEAQLEKSRLLSDRFSAERPKGSFSTLEIQRTEQGDSAMYLCASSSIDYLRSGEQYFGPGTRLTVT.

The rearrangement uses TRBV18 and TRBJ1-3; 8 bases align to TRBD1. V lost 6 bases to trimming and J lost 3 bases; unmatched junction nucleotides: 4. Germline CDR1 is KGHSH and CDR2 is LQKENI. The CDR3 is 14 amino acids. CDR3 bases: TGTGCCAGCTCCCCTGGACAGGGTGGAAACACCATATATTTT. Protein product: CASSPGQGGNTIYF.

V and J are TRBV6-5 and TRBJ1-5; tentative D call: TRBD1 (5 bases). The V end was cut by 5 bases, the J end by 1 base, with 9 bases between. Germline-derived CDR1 and CDR2 are MNHEY and SVGAGI. The CDR3 has 14 amino acids. The CDR3: CASSRGRSNQPQHF. CDR3 coding DNA: TGTGCCAGCAGTAGGGGCAGGAGCAATCAGCCCCAGCATTTT.

This clone has a single count. The J gene is TRBJ1-3, the V gene TRBV10-3, with D tentatively TRBD1 (6 bases). This CDR3 is built from 14 residues. V was pared by 3 bases and J by 4 bases, with 10 bases between. In germline, CDR1 is ENHRY, CDR2 SYGVKD. CDR3 sequence: CAISDGTTGNTIYF. The CDR3 nucleotides read TGTGCCATCAGTGACGGGACAACAGGAAACACCATATATTTT.

V usage is TRBV7-9 and J usage is TRBJ1-3; 7 bases agree with TRBD1. This CDR3 is 19 amino acids long. Per the germline V gene, CDR1 is SEHNR and CDR2 is FQNEAQ (reference sequence). The junction had 16 bases not matched to a gene; V was cut back by 5 bases and J by 0 bases. The CDR3 here is CASSPVEEAQGVSGNTIYF. CDR3 coding DNA: TGTGCCAGCAGCCCTGTAGAGGAAGCCCAGGGGGTCTCTGGAAACACCATATATTTT.

V usage is TRBV7-9 and J usage is TRBJ1-1, with D uncertain. The V end lost 5 bases, the J end lost 11 bases, and 15 bases lay between the germline ends. The germline gives CDR1 SEHNR, CDR2 FQNEAQ (reference sequence). The CDR3 contains 12 residues. The CDR3 sequence is CASSKPGRGAFF. The DNA for the CDR3 is TGTGCCAGCAGCAAACCGGGTCGCGGGGCTTTCTTT. Together with reference TRBV7-9 and TRBJ1-1, the CDR3 gives the full variable domain: DTGVSQNPRHKITKRGQNVTFRCDPISEHNRLYWYRQTLGQGPEFLTYFQNEAQLEKSRLLSDRFSAERPKGSFSTLEIQRTEQGDSAMYLCASSKPGRGAFFGQGTRLTVV.